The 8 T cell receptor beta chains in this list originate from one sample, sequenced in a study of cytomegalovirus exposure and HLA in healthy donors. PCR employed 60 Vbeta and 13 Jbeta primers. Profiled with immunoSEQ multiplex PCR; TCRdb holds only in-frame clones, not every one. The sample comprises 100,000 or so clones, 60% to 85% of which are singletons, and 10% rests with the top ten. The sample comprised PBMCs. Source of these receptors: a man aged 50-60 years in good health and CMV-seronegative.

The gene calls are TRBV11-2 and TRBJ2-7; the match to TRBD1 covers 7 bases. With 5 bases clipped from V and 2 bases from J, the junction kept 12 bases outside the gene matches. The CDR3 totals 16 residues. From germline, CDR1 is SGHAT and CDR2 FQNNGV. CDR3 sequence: CASSLRPLTGTYEQYF. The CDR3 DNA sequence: TGTGCCAGCAGCCTCCGCCCCCTGACAGGGACCTACGAGCAGTACTTC. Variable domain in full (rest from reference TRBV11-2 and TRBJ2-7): EAGVAQSPRYKIIEKRQSVAFWCNPISGHATLYWYQQILGQGPKLLIQFQNNGVVDDSQLPKDRFSAERLKGVDSTLKIQPAKLEDSAVYLCASSLRPLTGTYEQYFGPGTRLTVT.

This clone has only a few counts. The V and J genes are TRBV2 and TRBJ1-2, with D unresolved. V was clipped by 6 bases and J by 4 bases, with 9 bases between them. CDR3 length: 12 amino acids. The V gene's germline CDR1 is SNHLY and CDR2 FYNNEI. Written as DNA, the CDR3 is TGTGCCAGCAGCGGAGAGTTCTATGGCTACACCTTC. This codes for CASSGEFYGYTF.

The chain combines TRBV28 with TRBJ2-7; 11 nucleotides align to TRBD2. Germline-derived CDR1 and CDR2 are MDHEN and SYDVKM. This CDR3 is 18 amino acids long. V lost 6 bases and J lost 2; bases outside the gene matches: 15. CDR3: CASRTRAPGTSGTYEQYF. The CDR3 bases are TGTGCCAGCAGGACTAGGGCACCCGGGACTAGCGGCACCTACGAGCAGTACTTC. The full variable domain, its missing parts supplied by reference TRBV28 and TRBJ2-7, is DVKVTQSSRYLVKRTGEKVFLECVQDMDHENMFWYRQDPGLGLRLIYFSYDVKMKEKGDIPEGYSVSREKKERFSLILESASTNQTSMYLCASRTRAPGTSGTYEQYFGPGTRLTVT.

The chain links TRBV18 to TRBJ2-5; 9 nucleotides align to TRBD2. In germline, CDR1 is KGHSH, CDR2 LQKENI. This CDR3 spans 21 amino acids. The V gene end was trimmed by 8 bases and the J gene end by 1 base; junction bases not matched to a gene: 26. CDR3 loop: CASRSRPQNEGLARFQETQYF. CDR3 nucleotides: TGTGCCAGCCGATCACGCCCGCAGAACGAGGGACTAGCTAGGTTCCAAGAGACCCAGTACTTC.

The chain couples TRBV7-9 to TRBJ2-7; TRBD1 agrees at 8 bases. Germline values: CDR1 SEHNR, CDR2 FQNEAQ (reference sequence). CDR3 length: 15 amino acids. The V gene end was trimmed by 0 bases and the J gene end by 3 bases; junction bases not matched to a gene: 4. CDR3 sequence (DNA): TGTGCCAGCAGCTTAGCAGCAGGGGGCTACTACGAGCAGTACTTC. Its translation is CASSLAAGGYYEQYF.

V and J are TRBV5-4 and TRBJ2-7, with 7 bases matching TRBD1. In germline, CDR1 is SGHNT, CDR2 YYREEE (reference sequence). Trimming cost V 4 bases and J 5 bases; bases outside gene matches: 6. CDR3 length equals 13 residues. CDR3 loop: CASSLTGSHEQYF. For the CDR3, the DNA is TGTGCCAGCAGCCTGACAGGGAGCCACGAGCAGTACTTC.

This CDR3 is CASSSPPWGLSPLHF. The CDR3 DNA sequence: TGTGCCAGCAGCTCGCCTCCTTGGGGGCTGTCACCCCTCCACTTT. This sequence joins TRBV7-2 and TRBJ1-6; D might be TRBD1 (6 bases). Trimming stripped 4 bases from V and 10 bases from J, with 17 bases between. The CDR3 sequence is 15 residues long. Germline-derived CDR1 and CDR2 are SGHTA and FQGNSA.

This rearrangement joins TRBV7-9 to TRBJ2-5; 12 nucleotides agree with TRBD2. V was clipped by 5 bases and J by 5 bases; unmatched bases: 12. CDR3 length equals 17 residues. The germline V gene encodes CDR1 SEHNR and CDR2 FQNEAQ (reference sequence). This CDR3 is CASSPEASGGARETQYF. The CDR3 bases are TGTGCCAGCAGCCCCGAGGCTAGCGGGGGGGCCCGGGAGACCCAGTACTTC.